This T cell receptor beta chain was obtained from a study of T cell repertoires in cytomegalovirus infection. For the study at large: It can be stated that public TCR beta signatures indicated CMV infection as well as a matching HLA type. General study points: Of the TCR beta families, the public ones yielded a cumulative frequency that identified carriers of CMV plus the relevant HLA. It was HLA-C-restricted CMV-specific TCR beta clonotypes that dominated the response ex vivo.

CDR3 length: 15 amino acids. V was pared by 5 bases and J by 9 bases, with 17 bases between. Germline CDR1 reads MGHDK; CDR2 reads SYGVNS. About this clonotype itself: Antigen specificity is unknown.

TCRdb processed the reads anew with MiXCR; each CDR3 protein has one entry. Of around 300,000 distinct CDR3 sequences in the sample, 25% are singletons; the top ten hold roughly 13%. The TCR was taken from a human donor in good health (CMV status not recorded). Some clones in this sample may be carry-over from other donors' samples. The sample was PBMCs. This chain connects TRBV25-1 to TRBJ1-6; TRBD1 is a possible D gene (5 bases). CDR3 sequence: CASSPGNLGGSPLHF. The CDR3 nucleotides are TGTGCCAGCAGTCCAGGAAACCTTGGGGGTTCACCCCTCCACTTT.